This TCR beta chain was sequenced in a study of tumor-infiltrating lymphocytes in primary liver carcinoma. About the research overall: Every sample contained roughly 3.5 to 7.13 million productive TCRbeta reads, and these numbers were similar from one tissue type to another.

There are 19 residues in the CDR3. CDR1 and CDR2 (germline): MDHEN, SYDVKM. Without any cell sorting, about 18-31 mg of bulk tissue yielded co-extracted RNA and DNA. Concerning this clonotype itself: One junction end disagrees with the germline gene, perhaps due to a read error.

Starting material of about 450 ng total RNA yielded TCR beta cDNA via a constant-region primer. Modified slightly, ARM-PCR produced TCR beta libraries over three nested multiplex PCR rounds. TRBV1-TRBV30 forward primers paired with a C-beta reverse primer drove the first two PCR rounds, around 10 cycles each. Using its own MiXCR run on the multiplex PCR reads, TCRdb lists one record per CDR3 protein. The sample records 75,000 to 90,000 distinct CDR3 sequences, 72% being singletons. This TCR came from a man between 40 and 49 years old with primary liver carcinoma and hepatitis B virus infection. This chain uses TRBV28 with TRBJ1-5, with D maybe TRBD1 (6 bases). The source material was liver tumor tissue from sampling region 1. The subset: tumor region T1, superior pole. The CDR3 here is CTSSPIGGTGRARGQPQHF. CDR3 sequence (DNA): TGTACCAGCAGTCCCATTGGGGGCACTGGGAGGGCGAGAGGTCAGCCCCAGCATTTT.